This note documents a single T cell receptor (beta chain) sequence. Germline-derived CDR1 and CDR2 are SNHLY and FYNNEI. V dropped 6 bases and J dropped 3 bases, with 14 bases sitting between them. The CDR3 sequence is 14 residues long. This sample was taken from a study of blood T cell repertoires in COVID-19. In the original processing: Estimation of nucleated cell counts was performed using reference gene primer amplification. Sequencing was performed with immunoSEQ multiplex PCR; in TCRdb, only in-frame clones are kept and a portion is missing. That table is the source of V, J and clone size, and D and trimming were worked out from the DNA. The sample records some 180,000 clones, roughly 85% being singletons.

Specimen: PBMCs or T cells enriched from blood (not recorded which). The V gene is TRBV2, the J gene TRBJ1-2, with D maybe TRBD1 (5 bases). The TCR originated in a man in his forties who had recovered from COVID-19. The CDR3 spells CASSPQGGDYGYTF. The CDR3 DNA reads TGTGCCAGCAGCCCTCAGGGAGGGGACTATGGCTACACCTTC.